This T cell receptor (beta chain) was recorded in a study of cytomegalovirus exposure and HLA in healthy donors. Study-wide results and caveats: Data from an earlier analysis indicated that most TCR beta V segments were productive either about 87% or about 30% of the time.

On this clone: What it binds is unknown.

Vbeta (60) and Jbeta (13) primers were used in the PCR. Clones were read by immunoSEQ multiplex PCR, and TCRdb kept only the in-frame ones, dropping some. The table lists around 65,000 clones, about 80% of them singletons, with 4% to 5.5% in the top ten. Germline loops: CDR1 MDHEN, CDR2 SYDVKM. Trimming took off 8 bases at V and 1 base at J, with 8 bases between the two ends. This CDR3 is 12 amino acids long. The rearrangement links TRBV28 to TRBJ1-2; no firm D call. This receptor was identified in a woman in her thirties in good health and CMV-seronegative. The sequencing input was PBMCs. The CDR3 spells CASYSVNYGYTF. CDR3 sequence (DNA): TGTGCCAGCTATTCCGTTAACTATGGCTACACCTTC.